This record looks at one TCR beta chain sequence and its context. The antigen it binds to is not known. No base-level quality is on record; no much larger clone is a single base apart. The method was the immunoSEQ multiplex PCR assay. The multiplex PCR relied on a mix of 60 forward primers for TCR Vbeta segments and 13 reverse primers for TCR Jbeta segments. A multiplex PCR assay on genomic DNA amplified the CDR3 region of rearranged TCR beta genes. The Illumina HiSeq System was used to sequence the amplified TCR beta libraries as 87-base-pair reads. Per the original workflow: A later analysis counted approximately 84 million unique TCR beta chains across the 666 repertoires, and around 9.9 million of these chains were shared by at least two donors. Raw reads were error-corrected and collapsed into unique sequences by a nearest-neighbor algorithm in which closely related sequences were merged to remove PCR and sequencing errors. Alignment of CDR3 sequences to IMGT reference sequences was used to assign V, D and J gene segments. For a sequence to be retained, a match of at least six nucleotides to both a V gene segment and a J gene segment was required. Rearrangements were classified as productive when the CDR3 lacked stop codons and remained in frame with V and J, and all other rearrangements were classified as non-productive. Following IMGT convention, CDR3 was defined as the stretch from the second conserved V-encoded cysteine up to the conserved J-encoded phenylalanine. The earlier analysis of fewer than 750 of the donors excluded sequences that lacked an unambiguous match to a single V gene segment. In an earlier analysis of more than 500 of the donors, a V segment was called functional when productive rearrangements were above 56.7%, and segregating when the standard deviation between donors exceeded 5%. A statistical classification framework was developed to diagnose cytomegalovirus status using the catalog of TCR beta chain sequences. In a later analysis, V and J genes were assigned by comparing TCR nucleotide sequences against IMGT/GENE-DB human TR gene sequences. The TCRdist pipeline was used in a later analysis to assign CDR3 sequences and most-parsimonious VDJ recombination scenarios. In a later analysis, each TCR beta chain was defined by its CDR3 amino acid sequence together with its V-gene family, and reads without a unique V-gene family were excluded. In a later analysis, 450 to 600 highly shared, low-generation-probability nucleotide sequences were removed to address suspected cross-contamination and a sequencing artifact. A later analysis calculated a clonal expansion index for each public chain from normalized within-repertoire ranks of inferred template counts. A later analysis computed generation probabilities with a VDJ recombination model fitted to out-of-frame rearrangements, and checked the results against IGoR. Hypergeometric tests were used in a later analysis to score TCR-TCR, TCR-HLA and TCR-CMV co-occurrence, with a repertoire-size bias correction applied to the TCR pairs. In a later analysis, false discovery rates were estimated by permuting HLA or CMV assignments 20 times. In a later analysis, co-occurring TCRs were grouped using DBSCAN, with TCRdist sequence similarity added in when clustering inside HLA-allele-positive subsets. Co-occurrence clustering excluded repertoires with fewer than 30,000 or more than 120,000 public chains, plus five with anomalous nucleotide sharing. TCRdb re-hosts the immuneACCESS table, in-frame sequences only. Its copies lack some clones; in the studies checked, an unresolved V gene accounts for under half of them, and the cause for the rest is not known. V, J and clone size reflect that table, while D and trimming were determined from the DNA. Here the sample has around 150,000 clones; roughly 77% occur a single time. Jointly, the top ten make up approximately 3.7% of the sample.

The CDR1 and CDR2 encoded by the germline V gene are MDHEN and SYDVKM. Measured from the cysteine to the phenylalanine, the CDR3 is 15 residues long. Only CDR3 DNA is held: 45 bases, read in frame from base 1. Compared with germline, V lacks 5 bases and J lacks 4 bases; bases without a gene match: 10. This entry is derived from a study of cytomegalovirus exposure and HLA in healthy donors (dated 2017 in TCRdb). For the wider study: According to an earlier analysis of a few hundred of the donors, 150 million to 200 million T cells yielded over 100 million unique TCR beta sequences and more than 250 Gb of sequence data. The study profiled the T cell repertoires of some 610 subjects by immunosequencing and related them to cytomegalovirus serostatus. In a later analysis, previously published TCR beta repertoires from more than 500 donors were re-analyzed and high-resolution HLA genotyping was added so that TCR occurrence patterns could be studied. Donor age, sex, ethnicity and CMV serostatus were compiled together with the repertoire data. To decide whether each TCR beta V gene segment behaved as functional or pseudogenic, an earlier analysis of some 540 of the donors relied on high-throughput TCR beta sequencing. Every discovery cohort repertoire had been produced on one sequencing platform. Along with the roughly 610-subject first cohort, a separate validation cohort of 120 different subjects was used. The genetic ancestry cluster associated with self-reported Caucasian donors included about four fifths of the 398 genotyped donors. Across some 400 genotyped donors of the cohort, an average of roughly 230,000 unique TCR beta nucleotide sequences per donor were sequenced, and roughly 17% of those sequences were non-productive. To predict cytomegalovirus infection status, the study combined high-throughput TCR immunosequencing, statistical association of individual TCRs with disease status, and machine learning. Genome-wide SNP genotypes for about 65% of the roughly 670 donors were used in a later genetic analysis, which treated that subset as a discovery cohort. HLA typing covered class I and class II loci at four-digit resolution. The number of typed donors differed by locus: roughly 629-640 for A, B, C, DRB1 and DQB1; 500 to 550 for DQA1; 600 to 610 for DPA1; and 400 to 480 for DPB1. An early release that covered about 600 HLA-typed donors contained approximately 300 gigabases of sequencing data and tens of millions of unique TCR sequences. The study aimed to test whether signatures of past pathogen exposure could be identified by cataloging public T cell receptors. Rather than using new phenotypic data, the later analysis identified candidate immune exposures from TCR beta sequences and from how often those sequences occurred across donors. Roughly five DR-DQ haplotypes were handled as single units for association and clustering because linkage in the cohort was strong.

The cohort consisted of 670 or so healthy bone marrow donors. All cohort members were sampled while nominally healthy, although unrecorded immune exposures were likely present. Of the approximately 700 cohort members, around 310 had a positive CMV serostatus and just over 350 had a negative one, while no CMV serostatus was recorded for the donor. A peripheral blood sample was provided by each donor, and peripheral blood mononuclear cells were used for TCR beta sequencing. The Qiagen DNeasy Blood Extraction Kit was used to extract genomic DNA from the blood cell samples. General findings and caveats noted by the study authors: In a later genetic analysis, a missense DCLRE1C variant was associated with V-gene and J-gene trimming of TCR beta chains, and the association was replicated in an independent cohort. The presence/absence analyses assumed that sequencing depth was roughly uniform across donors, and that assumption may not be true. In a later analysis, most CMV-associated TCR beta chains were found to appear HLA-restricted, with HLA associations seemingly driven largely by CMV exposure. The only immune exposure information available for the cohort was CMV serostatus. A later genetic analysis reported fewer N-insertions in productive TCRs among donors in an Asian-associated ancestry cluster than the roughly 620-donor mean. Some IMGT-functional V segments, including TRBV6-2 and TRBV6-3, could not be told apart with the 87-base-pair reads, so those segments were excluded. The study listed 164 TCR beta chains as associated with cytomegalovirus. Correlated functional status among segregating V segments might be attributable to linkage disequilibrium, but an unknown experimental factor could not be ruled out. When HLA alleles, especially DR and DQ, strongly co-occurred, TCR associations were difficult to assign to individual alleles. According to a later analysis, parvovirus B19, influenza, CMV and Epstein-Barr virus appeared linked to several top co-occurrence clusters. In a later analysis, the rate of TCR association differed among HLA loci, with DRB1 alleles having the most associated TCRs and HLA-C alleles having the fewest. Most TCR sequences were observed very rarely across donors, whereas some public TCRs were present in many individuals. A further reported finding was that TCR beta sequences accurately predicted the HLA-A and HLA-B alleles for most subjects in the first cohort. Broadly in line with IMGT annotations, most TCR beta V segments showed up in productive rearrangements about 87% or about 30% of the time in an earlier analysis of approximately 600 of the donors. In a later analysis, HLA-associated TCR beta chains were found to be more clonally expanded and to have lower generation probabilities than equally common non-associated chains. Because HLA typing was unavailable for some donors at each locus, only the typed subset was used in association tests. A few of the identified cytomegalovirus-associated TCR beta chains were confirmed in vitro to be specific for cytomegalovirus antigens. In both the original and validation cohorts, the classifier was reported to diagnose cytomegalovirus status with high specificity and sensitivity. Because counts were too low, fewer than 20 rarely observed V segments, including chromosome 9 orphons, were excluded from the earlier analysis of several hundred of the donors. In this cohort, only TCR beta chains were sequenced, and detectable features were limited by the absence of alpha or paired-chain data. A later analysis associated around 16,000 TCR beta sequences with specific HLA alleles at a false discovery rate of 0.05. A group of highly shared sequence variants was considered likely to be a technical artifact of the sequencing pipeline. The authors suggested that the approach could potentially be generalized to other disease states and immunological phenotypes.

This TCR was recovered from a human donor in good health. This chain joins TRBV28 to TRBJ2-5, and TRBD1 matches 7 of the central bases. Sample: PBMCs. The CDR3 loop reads CASSALTGSGETQYF. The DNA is TGTGCCAGCAGTGCCCTGACAGGGTCGGGAGAGACCCAGTACTTC.